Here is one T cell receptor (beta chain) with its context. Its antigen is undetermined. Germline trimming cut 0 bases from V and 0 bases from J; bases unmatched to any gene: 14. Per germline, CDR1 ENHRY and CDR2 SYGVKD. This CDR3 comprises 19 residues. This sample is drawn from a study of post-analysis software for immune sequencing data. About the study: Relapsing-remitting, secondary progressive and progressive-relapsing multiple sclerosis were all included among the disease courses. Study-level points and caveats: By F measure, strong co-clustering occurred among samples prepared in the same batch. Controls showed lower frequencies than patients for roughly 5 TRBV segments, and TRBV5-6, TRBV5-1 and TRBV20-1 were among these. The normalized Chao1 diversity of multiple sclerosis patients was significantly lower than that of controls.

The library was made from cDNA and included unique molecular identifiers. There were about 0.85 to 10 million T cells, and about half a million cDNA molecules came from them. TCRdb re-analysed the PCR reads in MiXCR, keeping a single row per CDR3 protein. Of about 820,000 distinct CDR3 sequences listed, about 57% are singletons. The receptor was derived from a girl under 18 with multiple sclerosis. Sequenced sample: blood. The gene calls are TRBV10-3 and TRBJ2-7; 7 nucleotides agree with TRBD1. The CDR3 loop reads CAISESTAPDRRSSYEQYF. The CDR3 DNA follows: TGTGCCATCAGTGAGTCGACGGCCCCGGACAGGCGAAGCTCCTACGAGCAGTACTTC.